This passage covers 27 T cell receptor beta chains from one sample sequenced in a study of CD4 T cells in relation to SARS-CoV-2 and coronaviruses. The assay was immunoSEQ multiplex PCR, and TCRdb's table has in-frame clones only and misses some. This sample carries some 44,000 clones, roughly four fifths of them seen once, and the ten largest clones take about 1.5%. Their cognate antigens are unknown. Sequencing was performed on naive CD4+ T cells from PBMCs, cultured in vitro. Subset reported: naive CD4+ T cells isolated by negative enrichment. Every receptor here comes from an adult with COVID-19.

The chain joins TRBV7-8 to TRBJ2-1; D is possibly TRBD1 (6 bases). Between the trimmed V and J ends, which lost 5 bases and 0 bases, there was a span of 14 bases. The germline CDR1 and CDR2 sequences are SGHVS and FQNEAQ. The CDR3 has 16 residues. CDR3 coding DNA: TGTGCCAGCAGCCTTACAGGGAAAAACTCCTACAATGAGCAGTTCTTC. Residues: CASSLTGKNSYNEQFF.

This sequence joins TRBV3-1 (or the pseudogene TRBV3-2) and TRBJ1-2; D may be TRBD1 (5 bases). Trimming cost V 3 bases and J 6 bases, with 11 bases left between them. Germline CDR1 reads LGHDT; CDR2 reads YNNKEL (reference sequence). The CDR3 extends over 13 amino acids. The CDR3, as DNA: TGTGCCAGCAGCCATAGAGAACAGGATGGCTACACCTTC. Its translation is CASSHREQDGYTF.

The chain recombines TRBV7-8 with TRBJ2-1, with TRBD2 matching 7 bases. Germline trimming cut 1 base from V and 4 bases from J; bases unmatched to any gene: 4. Germline lookup yields CDR1 SGHVS and CDR2 FQNEAQ. The CDR3 is made up of 15 amino acids. The CDR3 reads CASSLGGRAYNEQFF. The CDR3 DNA follows: TGTGCCAGCAGCTTAGGTGGGAGGGCTTACAATGAGCAGTTCTTC.

V gene TRBV30 combines with J gene TRBJ2-1; D is uncertain. With 7 bases removed from V and 2 bases from J, the gap between germline ends came to 12 bases. The CDR3 runs 13 residues. From germline, CDR1 is GTSNPN and CDR2 SVGIG (reference sequence). CDR3 sequence: CALYPPTYNEQFF. The CDR3 DNA sequence: TGTGCCTTGTATCCCCCTACCTACAATGAGCAGTTCTTC. The whole variable domain, filled in from reference TRBV30 and TRBJ2-1, reads SQTIHQWPATLVQPVGSPLSLECTVEGTSNPNLYWYRQAAGRGLQLLFYSVGIGQISSEVPQNLSASRPQDRQFILSSKKLLLSDSGFYLCALYPPTYNEQFFGPGTRLTVL.

This clone was seen a handful of times. V gene TRBV30 combines with J gene TRBJ2-2, with D possibly being TRBD2 (5 bases). The germline V gene has CDR1 GTSNPN and CDR2 SVGIG (reference sequence). This CDR3 spans 13 amino acids. Between the trimmed V and J ends, which lost 4 bases and 6 bases, there was a span of 12 bases. The CDR3 reads CAWNGKVAGELFF. CDR3 DNA sequence: TGTGCCTGGAACGGGAAAGTGGCCGGGGAGCTGTTTTTT.

This sequence joins TRBV6-6 and TRBJ1-2, with D perhaps TRBD1 (6 bases). Trimming removed 5 bases from V and 7 bases from J, with 26 bases in between. In germline, CDR1 is MNHNY, CDR2 SVGAGI (reference sequence). The CDR3 is 17 amino acids. The CDR3 DNA follows: TGTGCCAGCAGTCCTCCTACTACACAGGGAGGTTTAGCTGGCTACACCTTC. Translated: CASSPPTTQGGLAGYTF.

This chain joins TRBV7-8 and TRBJ2-1; 10 bases agree with TRBD2. The CDR3 extends over 15 amino acids. Unmatched junction bases numbered 2, after V lost 2 bases and J lost 4 bases. Germline-derived CDR1 and CDR2 are SGHVS and FQNEAQ. CDR3 in DNA: TGTGCCAGCAGCTTACTAGCGGGGGCATACAATGAGCAGTTCTTC. Protein product: CASSLLAGAYNEQFF. Using reference TRBV7-8 and TRBJ2-1 for the parts outside the CDR3, the full variable domain is GAGVSQSPRYKVAKRGQDVALRCDPISGHVSLFWYQQALGQGPEFLTYFQNEAQLDKSGLPSDRFFAERPEGSVSTLKIQRTQQEDSAVYLCASSLLAGAYNEQFFGPGTRLTVL.

The gene calls are TRBV5-6 and TRBJ1-5; D may be TRBD1 (6 bases). Trimming took off 2 bases at V and 3 bases at J, with 9 bases between the two ends. From germline, CDR1 is SGHDT and CDR2 YYEEEE. This CDR3 region has 14 residues. The CDR3, as DNA: TGTGCCAGCAGCTTCACAGGGAACAATCAGCCCCAGCATTTT. It encodes CASSFTGNNQPQHF.

The chain carries TRBV5-1 and TRBJ2-5; possibly TRBD2 for D (6 bases). Trimming stripped 4 bases from V and 2 bases from J, with 12 bases between. There are 14 residues in the CDR3. Germline assignment: CDR1 SGHRS and CDR2 YFSETQ. The CDR3 DNA is TGCGCCAGCAGCCCTGCGGGGCCACAAGAGACCCAGTACTTC. It is translated as CASSPAGPQETQYF.

V and J are TRBV9 and TRBJ2-2, with TRBD1 identical over 10 bases. Germline assignment: CDR1 SGDLS and CDR2 YYNGEE. There are 16 residues in the CDR3. V was clipped by 4 bases and J by 1 base; unmatched bases: 4. The CDR3 region is CASSTRTGGNTGELFF. DNA for the CDR3: TGTGCCAGCAGCACTCGGACAGGGGGGAACACCGGGGAGCTGTTTTTT.

The V gene is TRBV3-1 (or the pseudogene TRBV3-2), the J gene TRBJ2-3; no firm D call. Trimming cost V 1 base and J 3 bases, with 8 bases left between them. The CDR3 consists of 14 residues. Germline CDR1 reads LGHDT; CDR2 reads YNNKEL (reference sequence). As DNA, the CDR3 is TGTGCCAGCAGCCAAGGTGGCGTGACAGATACGCAGTATTTT. Translation gives CASSQGGVTDTQYF.

The chain combines TRBV29-1 with TRBJ2-7, with TRBD2 matching over 7 bases. CDR3 size: 12 residues. The V and J ends lost 7 bases and 3 bases, in that order; junction bases with no gene match: 6. Germline V CDR1 and CDR2: SQVTM, ANQGSEA. DNA of the CDR3: TGCAGCGCACGACTAGCAAGCTACGAGCAGTACTTC. Encoded protein: CSARLASYEQYF.

The rearrangement uses TRBV2 and TRBJ2-1; D may be TRBD2 (5 bases). Trimming pared 3 bases from V and 0 bases from J, leaving 9 bases between. This CDR3 region has 15 residues. Germline V CDR1 and CDR2: SNHLY, FYNNEI. For the CDR3, the DNA is TGTGCCAGCAGTGAGACGGAGGTCTCCTACAATGAGCAGTTCTTC. Translating it yields CASSETEVSYNEQFF.

This chain joins TRBV6-5 and TRBJ1-2, with a weak D call TRBD1 (5 bases). The CDR3 sequence is 14 residues long. Germline CDR1 and CDR2: MNHEY and SVGAGI. The V end lost 2 bases, the J end lost 2 bases, and 9 bases lay between the germline ends. CDR3 DNA sequence: TGTGCCAGCAGTTACAGGGGAGCGAACTATGGCTACACCTTC. Protein: CASSYRGANYGYTF.

The sample holds one count of this clone. The chain carries TRBV1 and TRBJ2-7; the DNA was not used to check the table's D call, TRBD2. TRBV1 is a pseudogene locus. This CDR3 contains 18 residues. CDR3 sequence reads: CTSSLSAFRTSYSYEQYF. DNA of the CDR3: TGCACCAGCAGCCTGTCAGCGTTCAGGACTAGCTACTCCTACGAGCAGTACTTC.

This chain connects TRBV3-1 (or the pseudogene TRBV3-2) to TRBJ2-2; TRBD2 aligns across 8 bases. Germline CDR1 reads LGHDT; CDR2 reads YNNKEL (reference sequence). This CDR3 contains 16 residues. V lost 5 bases to trimming and J lost 0 bases; unmatched junction nucleotides: 5. For the CDR3, the DNA is TGTGCCAGCAGCTTGAAGGGACTAGCGAACACCGGGGAGCTGTTTTTT. Its translation is CASSLKGLANTGELFF.

This chain joins TRBV29-1 and TRBJ2-2; D is perhaps TRBD2 (5 bases). CDR1 and CDR2 (germline): SQVTM, ANQGSEA. This CDR3 comprises 13 residues. Trimming removed 8 bases from V and 0 bases from J, with 10 bases in between. In nucleotides, the CDR3 is TGCAGCTACGCGGGCTCGAACACCGGGGAGCTGTTTTTT. Its translation: CSYAGSNTGELFF.

This clone has a handful of counts. The chain links TRBV6-5 to TRBJ2-1; D is uncertain. The CDR3 contains 15 residues. The V gene lost 4 bases and the J gene lost 0 bases, with 10 bases spanning the gap. Per germline, CDR1 MNHEY and CDR2 SVGAGI. The CDR3 here is CASSSSASSYNEQFF. Written as DNA, the CDR3 is TGTGCCAGCAGTTCAAGCGCGAGCTCCTACAATGAGCAGTTCTTC.

CDR3 sequence reads: CASRPSGDYNSPLHF. The CDR3 DNA reads TGTGCCAGCAGGCCAAGTGGAGACTATAATTCACCCCTCCACTTT. The rearrangement links TRBV11-2 to TRBJ1-6; no definite D call. CDR3 size: 15 residues. Per germline, CDR1 SGHAT and CDR2 FQNNGV. Trimming shortened V by 6 bases and J by 3 bases, and 12 bases separated the two germline ends.

This clone was seen a single time. DNA of the CDR3: TGTGCCAGCAGCCAAGGGGGCCGCACAGATACGCAGTATTTT. This gives the protein CASSQGGRTDTQYF. The chain is built from TRBV4-2 and TRBJ2-3; possible D gene TRBD1, 5 bases. The germline gives CDR1 LGHNA, CDR2 YNFKEQ. V was pared by 1 base and J by 1 base, with 6 bases between. The CDR3 is made up of 14 amino acids.

The chain employs TRBV18 and TRBJ2-3, with a possible D match to TRBD1 (5 bases). The CDR3 runs 15 residues. In germline, CDR1 is KGHSH, CDR2 LQKENI. V dropped 2 bases and J dropped 3 bases, with 12 bases sitting between them. This CDR3 is CASSPFVGVTDTQYF. The CDR3 DNA is TGTGCCAGCTCACCATTCGTAGGGGTTACAGATACGCAGTATTTT.

The rearrangement uses TRBV2 and TRBJ2-1; the match to TRBD2 covers 10 bases. This CDR3 spans 14 amino acids. Germline CDR1 is SNHLY and CDR2 is FYNNEI. V trimming: 6 bases; J trimming: 9 bases; junction bases outside the gene matches: 8. The DNA for the CDR3 is TGTGCCAGCAGGGAGAGGCTAGCGGGAGTTGAGCAGTTCTTC. It yields the protein CASRERLAGVEQFF.

In its sample, this clone was seen once. The chain couples TRBV30 to TRBJ2-5, with 16 bases identical to TRBD2. The V and J ends lost 2 bases and 5 bases, in that order; junction bases with no gene match: 8. Germline CDR1 GTSNPN, CDR2 SVGIG (reference sequence). The CDR3 contains 17 residues. CDR3 nucleotide sequence: TGTGCCTGGAGTCCCGGGACTAGCGGGAGGGTTGAGGAGACCCAGTACTTC. Translation gives CAWSPGTSGRVEETQYF. Full variable domain (missing parts from reference TRBV30 and TRBJ2-5): SQTIHQWPATLVQPVGSPLSLECTVEGTSNPNLYWYRQAAGRGLQLLFYSVGIGQISSEVPQNLSASRPQDRQFILSSKKLLLSDSGFYLCAWSPGTSGRVEETQYFGPGTRLLVL.

The chain couples TRBV24-1 to TRBJ2-1; D may be TRBD1 or TRBD2 (5 bases each). CDR3 length equals 15 residues. The V and J ends lost 9 bases and 5 bases respectively, with 19 bases between them. Germline V CDR1 and CDR2: KGHDR, SFDVKD. The CDR3 DNA reads as TGTGCCACCCTAACTAACCTTCGGGACCACAATGAGCAGTTCTTC. It codes for CATLTNLRDHNEQFF.

The J gene is TRBJ2-5, the V gene TRBV27; 9 bases are shared with TRBD2. The CDR3 runs to 14 residues. The J segment lost 4 bases and the V segment lost 6 bases, leaving 6 bases of the junction unmatched. Germline assignment: CDR1 MNHEY and CDR2 SMNVEV (reference sequence). The CDR3 nucleotides are TGTGCCAGCAGAGATAGCGGGAGTAGAGAGACCCAGTACTTC. Translation gives CASRDSGSRETQYF.

J is TRBJ2-7 and V is TRBV15; D perhaps matches TRBD2 (5 bases). Per germline, CDR1 LNHNV and CDR2 YYDKDF (reference sequence). This CDR3 has 14 residues. Trimming pared 3 bases from V and 2 bases from J, leaving 11 bases between. The CDR3 here is CATSSRPGTYEQYF. For the CDR3, the DNA is TGTGCCACCAGCAGTCGCCCGGGGACCTACGAGCAGTACTTC.

The chain couples TRBV29-1 to TRBJ2-1; 7 bases agree with TRBD2. V shed 6 bases, J shed 5 bases, and the junction held 10 bases outside the gene matches. Per the germline V gene, CDR1 is SQVTM and CDR2 is ANQGSEA. There are 14 residues in the CDR3. The DNA of the CDR3 is TGCAGCGTGGTTGCGGGAGTACGTAACAATGAGCAGTTCTTC. It translates to CSVVAGVRNNEQFF.